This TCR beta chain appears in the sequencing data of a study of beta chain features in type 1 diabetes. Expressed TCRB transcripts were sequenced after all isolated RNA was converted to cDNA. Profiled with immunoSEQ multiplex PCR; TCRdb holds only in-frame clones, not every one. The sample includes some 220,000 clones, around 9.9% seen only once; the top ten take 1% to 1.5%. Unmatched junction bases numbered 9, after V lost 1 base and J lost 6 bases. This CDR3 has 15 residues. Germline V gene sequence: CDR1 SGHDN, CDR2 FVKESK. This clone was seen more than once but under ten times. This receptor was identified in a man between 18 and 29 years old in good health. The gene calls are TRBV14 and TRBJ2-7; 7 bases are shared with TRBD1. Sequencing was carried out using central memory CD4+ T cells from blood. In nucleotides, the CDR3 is TGTGCCAGCAGCCAAGGACAGGGACGGACGGGCGAGCAGTACTTC. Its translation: CASSQGQGRTGEQYF.